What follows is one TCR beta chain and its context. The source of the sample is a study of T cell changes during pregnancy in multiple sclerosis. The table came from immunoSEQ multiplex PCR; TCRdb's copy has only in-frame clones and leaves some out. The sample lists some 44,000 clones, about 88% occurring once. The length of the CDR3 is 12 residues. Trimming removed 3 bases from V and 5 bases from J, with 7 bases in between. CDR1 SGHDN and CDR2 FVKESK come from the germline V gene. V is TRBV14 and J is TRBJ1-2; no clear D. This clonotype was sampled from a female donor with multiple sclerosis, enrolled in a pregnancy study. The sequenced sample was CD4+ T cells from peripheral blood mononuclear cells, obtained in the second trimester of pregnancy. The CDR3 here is CASSHGIYGYTF. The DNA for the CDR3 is TGTGCCAGCAGCCACGGGATATATGGCTACACCTTC.